The source of this TCR beta chain is a study of beta chain features in type 1 diabetes. Overall study: All samples together contributed 100 million to 120 million sorted cells for examination.

Concerning this clone itself: The antigen remains unidentified.

Trimming removed 1 base from V and 1 base from J; junction bases left unmatched: 9. Looked up from germline, CDR1 is MGHRA and CDR2 is YSYEKL. The CDR3 extends over 20 amino acids. What was sequenced were expressed TCRB transcripts, since all of the isolated RNA had been reverse transcribed. Profiled with immunoSEQ multiplex PCR; TCRdb holds only in-frame clones, not every one. Among approximately 100,000 clones, approximately 30% were seen once, and the ten largest hold about 0.57%. Study findings and constraints: Moderately but significantly shorter TCRB CDR3s were found in Type 1 diabetes patients in all four CD4+ subsets. Fewer junction insertions and more nucleotide deletions appeared in type 1 diabetes patients.

A single heparinised draw of approximately 110 mL on average was taken per donor. Based on CD45RO/CCR7/CD25/CD127/CD95/CD27, CD4+ regulatory, stem cell-like memory, naive and central memory cells were sorted. Sequencing used central memory CD4+ T cells from blood. The rearrangement uses TRBV4-1 and TRBJ2-1, with 14 positions matching TRBD2. The sequence was collected from a woman younger than 35 with type 1 diabetes. In DNA form, the CDR3 reads TGCGCCAGCAGCCAAGGGGAAGGGACTAGCGGGAGTGGGTCCTACAATGAGCAGTTCTTC. This encodes CASSQGEGTSGSGSYNEQFF.